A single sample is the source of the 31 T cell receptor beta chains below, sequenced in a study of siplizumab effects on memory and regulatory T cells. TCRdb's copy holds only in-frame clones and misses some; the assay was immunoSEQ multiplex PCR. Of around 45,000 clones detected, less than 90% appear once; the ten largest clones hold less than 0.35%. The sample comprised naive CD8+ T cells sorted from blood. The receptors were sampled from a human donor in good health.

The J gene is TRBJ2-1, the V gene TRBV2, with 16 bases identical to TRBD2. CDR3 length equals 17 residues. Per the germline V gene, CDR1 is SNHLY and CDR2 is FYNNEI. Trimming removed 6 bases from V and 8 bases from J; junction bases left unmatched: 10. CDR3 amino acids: CASRVPGTSGRGDEQFF. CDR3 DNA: TGTGCCAGCAGAGTACCCGGGACTAGCGGGAGGGGTGATGAGCAGTTCTTC.

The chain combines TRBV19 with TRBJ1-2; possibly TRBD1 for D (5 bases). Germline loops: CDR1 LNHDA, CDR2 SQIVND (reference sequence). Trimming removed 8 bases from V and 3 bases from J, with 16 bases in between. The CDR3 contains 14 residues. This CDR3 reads CASAIAGTDYGYTF. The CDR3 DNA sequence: TGTGCCAGTGCGATAGCCGGGACGGACTATGGCTACACCTTC.

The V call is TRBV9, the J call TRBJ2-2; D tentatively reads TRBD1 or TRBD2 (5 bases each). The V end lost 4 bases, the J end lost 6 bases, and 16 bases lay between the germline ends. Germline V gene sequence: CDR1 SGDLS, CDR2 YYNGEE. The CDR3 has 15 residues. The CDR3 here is CASSPGRASAGELFF. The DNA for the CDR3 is TGTGCCAGCAGCCCGGGACGGGCTTCAGCCGGGGAGCTGTTTTTT. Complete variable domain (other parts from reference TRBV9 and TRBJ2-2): DSGVTQTPKHLITATGQRVTLRCSPRSGDLSVYWYQQSLDQGLQFLIQYYNGEERAKGNILERFSAQQFPDLHSELNLSSLELGDSALYFCASSPGRASAGELFFGEGSRLTVL.

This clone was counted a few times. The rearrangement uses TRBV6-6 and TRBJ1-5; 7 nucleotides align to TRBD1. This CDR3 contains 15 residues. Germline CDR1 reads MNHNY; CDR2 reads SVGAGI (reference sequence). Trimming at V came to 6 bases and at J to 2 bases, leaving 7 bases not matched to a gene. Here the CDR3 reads CASRNTGVGNQPQHF. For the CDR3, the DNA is TGTGCCAGCAGGAACACAGGGGTGGGCAATCAGCCCCAGCATTTT.

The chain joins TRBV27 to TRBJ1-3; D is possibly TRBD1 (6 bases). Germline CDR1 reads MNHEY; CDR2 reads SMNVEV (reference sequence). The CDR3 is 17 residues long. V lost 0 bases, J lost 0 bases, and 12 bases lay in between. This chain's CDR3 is CASSLSGATFSGNTIYF. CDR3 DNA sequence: TGTGCCAGCAGTTTATCGGGGGCAACCTTCTCTGGAAACACCATATATTTT.

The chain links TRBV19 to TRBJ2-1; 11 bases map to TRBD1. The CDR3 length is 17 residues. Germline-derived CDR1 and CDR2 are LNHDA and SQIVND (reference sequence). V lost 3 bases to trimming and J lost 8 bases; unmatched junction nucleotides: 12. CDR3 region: CASSMGQWTGGSDEQFF. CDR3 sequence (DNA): TGTGCCAGTAGTATGGGGCAATGGACAGGGGGCTCCGATGAGCAGTTCTTC.

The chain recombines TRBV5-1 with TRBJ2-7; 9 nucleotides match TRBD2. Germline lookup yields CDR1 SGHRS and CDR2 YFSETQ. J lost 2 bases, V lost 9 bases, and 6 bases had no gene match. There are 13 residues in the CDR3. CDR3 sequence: CATRLADTYEQYF. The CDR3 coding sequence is TGCGCCACCCGACTAGCGGACACCTACGAGCAGTACTTC.

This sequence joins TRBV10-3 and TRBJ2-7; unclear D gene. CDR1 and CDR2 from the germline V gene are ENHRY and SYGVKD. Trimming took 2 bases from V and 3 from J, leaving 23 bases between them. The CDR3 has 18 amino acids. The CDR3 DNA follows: TGTGCCATCAGTGAGGGGTACGCCGGCTCCACTACTTACTACGAGCAGTACTTC. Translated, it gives CAISEGYAGSTTYYEQYF.

The CDR3 DNA sequence: TGCAGCGTTGAAGAGACAGGGGGCACTGAAGCTTTCTTT. Its translation is CSVEETGGTEAFF. The chain is built from TRBV29-1 and TRBJ1-1; 9 bases agree with TRBD1. This CDR3 region has 13 residues. Trimming removed 0 bases from V and 4 bases from J; junction bases left unmatched: 0. The germline V gene encodes CDR1 SQVTM and CDR2 ANQGSEA.

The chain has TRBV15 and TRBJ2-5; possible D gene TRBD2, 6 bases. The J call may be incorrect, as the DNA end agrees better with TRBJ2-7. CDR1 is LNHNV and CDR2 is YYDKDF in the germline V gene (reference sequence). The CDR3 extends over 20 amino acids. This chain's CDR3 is CATSRPLMGGGGALSYEQYF. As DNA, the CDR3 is TGTGCCACCAGCAGACCCCTTATGGGGGGTGGAGGGGCCCTATCCTACGAGCAGTACTTC.

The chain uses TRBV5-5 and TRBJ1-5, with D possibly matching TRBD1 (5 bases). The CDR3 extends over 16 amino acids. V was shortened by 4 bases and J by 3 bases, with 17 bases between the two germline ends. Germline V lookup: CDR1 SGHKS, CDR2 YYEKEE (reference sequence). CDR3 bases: TGTGCCAGCAGCCCCCGAGGTAGGGACCTCAATCAGCCCCAGCATTTT. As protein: CASSPRGRDLNQPQHF.

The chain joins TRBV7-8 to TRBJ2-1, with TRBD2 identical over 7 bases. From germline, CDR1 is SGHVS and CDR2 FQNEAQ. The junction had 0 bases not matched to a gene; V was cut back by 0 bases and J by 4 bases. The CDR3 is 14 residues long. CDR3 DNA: TGTGCCAGCAGCTTAGCGGGGGGGTACAATGAGCAGTTCTTC. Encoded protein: CASSLAGGYNEQFF.

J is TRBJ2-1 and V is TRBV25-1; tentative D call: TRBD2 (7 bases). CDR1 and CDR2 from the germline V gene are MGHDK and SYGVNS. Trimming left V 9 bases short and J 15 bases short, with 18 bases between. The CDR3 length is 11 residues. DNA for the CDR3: TGTGCCAGGGTGGAGGGGGAGGGCCCGTTCTTC. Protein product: CARVEGEGPFF.

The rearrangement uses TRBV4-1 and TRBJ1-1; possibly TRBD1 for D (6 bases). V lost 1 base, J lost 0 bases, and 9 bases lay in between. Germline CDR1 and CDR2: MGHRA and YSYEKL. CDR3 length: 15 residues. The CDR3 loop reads CASSQGTGLNTEAFF. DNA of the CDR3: TGCGCCAGCAGCCAAGGAACAGGGTTGAACACTGAAGCTTTCTTT.

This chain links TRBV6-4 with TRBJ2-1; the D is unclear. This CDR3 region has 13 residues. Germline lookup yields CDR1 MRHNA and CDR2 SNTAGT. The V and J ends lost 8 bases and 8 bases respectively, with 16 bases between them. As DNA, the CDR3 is TGTGCCAGCTTGGATCCCGTTAGATATGAGCAGTTCTTC. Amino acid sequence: CASLDPVRYEQFF.

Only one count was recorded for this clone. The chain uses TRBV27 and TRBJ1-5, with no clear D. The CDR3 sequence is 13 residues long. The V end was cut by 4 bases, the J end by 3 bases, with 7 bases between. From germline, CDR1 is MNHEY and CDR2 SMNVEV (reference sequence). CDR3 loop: CASSWSVNQPQHF. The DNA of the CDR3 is TGTGCCAGCAGTTGGTCGGTCAATCAGCCCCAGCATTTT.

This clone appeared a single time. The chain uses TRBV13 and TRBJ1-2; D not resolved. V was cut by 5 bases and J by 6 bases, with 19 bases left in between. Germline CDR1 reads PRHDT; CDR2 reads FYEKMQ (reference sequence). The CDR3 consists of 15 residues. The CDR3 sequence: CASSAETSGGDGYTF. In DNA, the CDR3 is TGTGCCAGCAGCGCAGAAACAAGCGGCGGCGATGGCTACACCTTC.

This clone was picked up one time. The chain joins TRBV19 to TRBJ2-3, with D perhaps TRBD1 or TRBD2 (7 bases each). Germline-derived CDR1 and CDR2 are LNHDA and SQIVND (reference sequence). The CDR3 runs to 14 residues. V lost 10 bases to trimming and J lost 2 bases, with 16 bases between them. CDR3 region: CATSGGGPTDTQYF. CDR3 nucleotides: TGTGCCACCTCAGGGGGGGGCCCCACAGATACGCAGTATTTT.

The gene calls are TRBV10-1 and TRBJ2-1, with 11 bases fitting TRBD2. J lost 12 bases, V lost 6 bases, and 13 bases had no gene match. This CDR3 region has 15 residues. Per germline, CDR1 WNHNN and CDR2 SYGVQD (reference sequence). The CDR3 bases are TGCGCCAGCAGAAGGGCTAGCGGGGGGCCCCTTGGGCAGTTCTTC. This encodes CASRRASGGPLGQFF.

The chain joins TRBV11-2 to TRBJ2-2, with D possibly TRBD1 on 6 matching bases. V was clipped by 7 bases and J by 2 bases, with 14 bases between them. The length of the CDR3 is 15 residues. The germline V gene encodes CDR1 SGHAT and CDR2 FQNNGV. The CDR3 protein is CASNFRGANTGELFF. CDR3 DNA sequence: TGTGCCAGCAACTTCAGGGGCGCCAACACCGGGGAGCTGTTTTTT.

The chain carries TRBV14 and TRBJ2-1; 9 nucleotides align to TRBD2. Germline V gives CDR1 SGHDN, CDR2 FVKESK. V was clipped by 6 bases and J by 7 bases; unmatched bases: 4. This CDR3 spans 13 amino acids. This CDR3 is CASRAGGSNEQFF. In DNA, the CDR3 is TGTGCCAGCAGAGCGGGAGGATCAAATGAGCAGTTCTTC.

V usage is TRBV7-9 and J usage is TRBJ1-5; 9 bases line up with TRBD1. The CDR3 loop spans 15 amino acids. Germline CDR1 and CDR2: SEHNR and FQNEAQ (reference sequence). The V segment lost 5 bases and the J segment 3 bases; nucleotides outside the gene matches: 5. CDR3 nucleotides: TGTGCCAGCAGCCCGGGACAGGGCCCCAATCAGCCCCAGCATTTT. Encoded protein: CASSPGQGPNQPQHF.

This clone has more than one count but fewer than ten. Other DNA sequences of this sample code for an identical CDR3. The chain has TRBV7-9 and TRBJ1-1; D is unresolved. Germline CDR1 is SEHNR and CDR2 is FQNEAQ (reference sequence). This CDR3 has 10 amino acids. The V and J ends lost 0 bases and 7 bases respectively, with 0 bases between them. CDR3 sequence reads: CASSLAEAFF. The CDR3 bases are TGTGCCAGCAGCTTAGCTGAAGCTTTCTTT. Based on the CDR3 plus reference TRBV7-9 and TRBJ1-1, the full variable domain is DTGVSQNPRHKITKRGQNVTFRCDPISEHNRLYWYRQTLGQGPEFLTYFQNEAQLEKSRLLSDRFSAERPKGSFSTLEIQRTEQGDSAMYLCASSLAEAFFGQGTRLTVV.

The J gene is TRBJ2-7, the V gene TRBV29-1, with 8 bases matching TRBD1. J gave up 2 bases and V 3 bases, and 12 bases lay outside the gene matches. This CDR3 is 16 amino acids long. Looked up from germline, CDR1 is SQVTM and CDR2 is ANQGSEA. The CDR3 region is CSVEVGRDRMTYEQYF. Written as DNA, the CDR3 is TGCAGCGTTGAGGTCGGACGGGACAGGATGACCTACGAGCAGTACTTC.

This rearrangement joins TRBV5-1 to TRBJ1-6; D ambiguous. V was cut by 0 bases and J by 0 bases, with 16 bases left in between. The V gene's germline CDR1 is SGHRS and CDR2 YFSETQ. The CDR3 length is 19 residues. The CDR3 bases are TGCGCCAGCAGCTTGGAGGGTTGGCGGGTGAGCTCCTATAATTCACCCCTCCACTTT. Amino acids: CASSLEGWRVSSYNSPLHF.

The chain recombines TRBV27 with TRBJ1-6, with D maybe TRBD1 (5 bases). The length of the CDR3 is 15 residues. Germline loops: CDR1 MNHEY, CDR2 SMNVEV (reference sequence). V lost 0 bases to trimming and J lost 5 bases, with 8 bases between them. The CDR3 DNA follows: TGTGCCAGCAGTTTATCAGGGGCCCATAATTCACCCCTCCACTTT. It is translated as CASSLSGAHNSPLHF.

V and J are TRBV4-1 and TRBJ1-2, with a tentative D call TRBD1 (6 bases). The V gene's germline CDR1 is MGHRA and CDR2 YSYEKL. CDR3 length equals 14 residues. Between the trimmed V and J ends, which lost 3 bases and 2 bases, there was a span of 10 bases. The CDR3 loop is CASSHQTGNYGYTF. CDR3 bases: TGCGCCAGCAGCCACCAAACAGGGAACTATGGCTACACCTTC.

The CDR3 loop reads CASSQESGSTDTQYF. As DNA, the CDR3 is TGTGCCAGCAGCCAAGAAAGCGGGAGCACAGATACGCAGTATTTT. The V gene is TRBV14, the J gene TRBJ2-3; possibly TRBD2 for D (6 bases). V dropped 0 bases and J dropped 0 bases, with 7 bases sitting between them. Germline V gives CDR1 SGHDN, CDR2 FVKESK. The CDR3 is 15 amino acids.

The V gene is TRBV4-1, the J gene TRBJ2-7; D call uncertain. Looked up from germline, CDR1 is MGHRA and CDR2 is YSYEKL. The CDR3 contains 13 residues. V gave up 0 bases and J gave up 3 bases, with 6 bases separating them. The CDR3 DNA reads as TGCGCCAGCAGCCAAGACGACGGCTACGAGCAGTACTTC. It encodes CASSQDDGYEQYF.

The CDR3 nucleotides are TGTGCCAGCAGTTTATCCCACACAAGCTCTGGGGCCAACGTCCTGACTTTC. Protein: CASSLSHTSSGANVLTF. The chain combines TRBV27 with TRBJ2-6; D call uncertain. This CDR3 comprises 17 residues. Trimming removed 0 bases from V and 0 bases from J, with 9 bases in between. Germline V gene data show CDR1 as MNHEY and CDR2 as SMNVEV (reference sequence).

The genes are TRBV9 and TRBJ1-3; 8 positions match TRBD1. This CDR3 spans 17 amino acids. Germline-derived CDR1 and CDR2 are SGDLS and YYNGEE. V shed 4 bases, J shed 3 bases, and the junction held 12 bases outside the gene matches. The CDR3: CASSLMSTRGRGNTIYF. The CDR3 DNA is TGTGCCAGCAGCCTCATGTCGACCAGGGGGCGTGGAAACACCATATATTTT.